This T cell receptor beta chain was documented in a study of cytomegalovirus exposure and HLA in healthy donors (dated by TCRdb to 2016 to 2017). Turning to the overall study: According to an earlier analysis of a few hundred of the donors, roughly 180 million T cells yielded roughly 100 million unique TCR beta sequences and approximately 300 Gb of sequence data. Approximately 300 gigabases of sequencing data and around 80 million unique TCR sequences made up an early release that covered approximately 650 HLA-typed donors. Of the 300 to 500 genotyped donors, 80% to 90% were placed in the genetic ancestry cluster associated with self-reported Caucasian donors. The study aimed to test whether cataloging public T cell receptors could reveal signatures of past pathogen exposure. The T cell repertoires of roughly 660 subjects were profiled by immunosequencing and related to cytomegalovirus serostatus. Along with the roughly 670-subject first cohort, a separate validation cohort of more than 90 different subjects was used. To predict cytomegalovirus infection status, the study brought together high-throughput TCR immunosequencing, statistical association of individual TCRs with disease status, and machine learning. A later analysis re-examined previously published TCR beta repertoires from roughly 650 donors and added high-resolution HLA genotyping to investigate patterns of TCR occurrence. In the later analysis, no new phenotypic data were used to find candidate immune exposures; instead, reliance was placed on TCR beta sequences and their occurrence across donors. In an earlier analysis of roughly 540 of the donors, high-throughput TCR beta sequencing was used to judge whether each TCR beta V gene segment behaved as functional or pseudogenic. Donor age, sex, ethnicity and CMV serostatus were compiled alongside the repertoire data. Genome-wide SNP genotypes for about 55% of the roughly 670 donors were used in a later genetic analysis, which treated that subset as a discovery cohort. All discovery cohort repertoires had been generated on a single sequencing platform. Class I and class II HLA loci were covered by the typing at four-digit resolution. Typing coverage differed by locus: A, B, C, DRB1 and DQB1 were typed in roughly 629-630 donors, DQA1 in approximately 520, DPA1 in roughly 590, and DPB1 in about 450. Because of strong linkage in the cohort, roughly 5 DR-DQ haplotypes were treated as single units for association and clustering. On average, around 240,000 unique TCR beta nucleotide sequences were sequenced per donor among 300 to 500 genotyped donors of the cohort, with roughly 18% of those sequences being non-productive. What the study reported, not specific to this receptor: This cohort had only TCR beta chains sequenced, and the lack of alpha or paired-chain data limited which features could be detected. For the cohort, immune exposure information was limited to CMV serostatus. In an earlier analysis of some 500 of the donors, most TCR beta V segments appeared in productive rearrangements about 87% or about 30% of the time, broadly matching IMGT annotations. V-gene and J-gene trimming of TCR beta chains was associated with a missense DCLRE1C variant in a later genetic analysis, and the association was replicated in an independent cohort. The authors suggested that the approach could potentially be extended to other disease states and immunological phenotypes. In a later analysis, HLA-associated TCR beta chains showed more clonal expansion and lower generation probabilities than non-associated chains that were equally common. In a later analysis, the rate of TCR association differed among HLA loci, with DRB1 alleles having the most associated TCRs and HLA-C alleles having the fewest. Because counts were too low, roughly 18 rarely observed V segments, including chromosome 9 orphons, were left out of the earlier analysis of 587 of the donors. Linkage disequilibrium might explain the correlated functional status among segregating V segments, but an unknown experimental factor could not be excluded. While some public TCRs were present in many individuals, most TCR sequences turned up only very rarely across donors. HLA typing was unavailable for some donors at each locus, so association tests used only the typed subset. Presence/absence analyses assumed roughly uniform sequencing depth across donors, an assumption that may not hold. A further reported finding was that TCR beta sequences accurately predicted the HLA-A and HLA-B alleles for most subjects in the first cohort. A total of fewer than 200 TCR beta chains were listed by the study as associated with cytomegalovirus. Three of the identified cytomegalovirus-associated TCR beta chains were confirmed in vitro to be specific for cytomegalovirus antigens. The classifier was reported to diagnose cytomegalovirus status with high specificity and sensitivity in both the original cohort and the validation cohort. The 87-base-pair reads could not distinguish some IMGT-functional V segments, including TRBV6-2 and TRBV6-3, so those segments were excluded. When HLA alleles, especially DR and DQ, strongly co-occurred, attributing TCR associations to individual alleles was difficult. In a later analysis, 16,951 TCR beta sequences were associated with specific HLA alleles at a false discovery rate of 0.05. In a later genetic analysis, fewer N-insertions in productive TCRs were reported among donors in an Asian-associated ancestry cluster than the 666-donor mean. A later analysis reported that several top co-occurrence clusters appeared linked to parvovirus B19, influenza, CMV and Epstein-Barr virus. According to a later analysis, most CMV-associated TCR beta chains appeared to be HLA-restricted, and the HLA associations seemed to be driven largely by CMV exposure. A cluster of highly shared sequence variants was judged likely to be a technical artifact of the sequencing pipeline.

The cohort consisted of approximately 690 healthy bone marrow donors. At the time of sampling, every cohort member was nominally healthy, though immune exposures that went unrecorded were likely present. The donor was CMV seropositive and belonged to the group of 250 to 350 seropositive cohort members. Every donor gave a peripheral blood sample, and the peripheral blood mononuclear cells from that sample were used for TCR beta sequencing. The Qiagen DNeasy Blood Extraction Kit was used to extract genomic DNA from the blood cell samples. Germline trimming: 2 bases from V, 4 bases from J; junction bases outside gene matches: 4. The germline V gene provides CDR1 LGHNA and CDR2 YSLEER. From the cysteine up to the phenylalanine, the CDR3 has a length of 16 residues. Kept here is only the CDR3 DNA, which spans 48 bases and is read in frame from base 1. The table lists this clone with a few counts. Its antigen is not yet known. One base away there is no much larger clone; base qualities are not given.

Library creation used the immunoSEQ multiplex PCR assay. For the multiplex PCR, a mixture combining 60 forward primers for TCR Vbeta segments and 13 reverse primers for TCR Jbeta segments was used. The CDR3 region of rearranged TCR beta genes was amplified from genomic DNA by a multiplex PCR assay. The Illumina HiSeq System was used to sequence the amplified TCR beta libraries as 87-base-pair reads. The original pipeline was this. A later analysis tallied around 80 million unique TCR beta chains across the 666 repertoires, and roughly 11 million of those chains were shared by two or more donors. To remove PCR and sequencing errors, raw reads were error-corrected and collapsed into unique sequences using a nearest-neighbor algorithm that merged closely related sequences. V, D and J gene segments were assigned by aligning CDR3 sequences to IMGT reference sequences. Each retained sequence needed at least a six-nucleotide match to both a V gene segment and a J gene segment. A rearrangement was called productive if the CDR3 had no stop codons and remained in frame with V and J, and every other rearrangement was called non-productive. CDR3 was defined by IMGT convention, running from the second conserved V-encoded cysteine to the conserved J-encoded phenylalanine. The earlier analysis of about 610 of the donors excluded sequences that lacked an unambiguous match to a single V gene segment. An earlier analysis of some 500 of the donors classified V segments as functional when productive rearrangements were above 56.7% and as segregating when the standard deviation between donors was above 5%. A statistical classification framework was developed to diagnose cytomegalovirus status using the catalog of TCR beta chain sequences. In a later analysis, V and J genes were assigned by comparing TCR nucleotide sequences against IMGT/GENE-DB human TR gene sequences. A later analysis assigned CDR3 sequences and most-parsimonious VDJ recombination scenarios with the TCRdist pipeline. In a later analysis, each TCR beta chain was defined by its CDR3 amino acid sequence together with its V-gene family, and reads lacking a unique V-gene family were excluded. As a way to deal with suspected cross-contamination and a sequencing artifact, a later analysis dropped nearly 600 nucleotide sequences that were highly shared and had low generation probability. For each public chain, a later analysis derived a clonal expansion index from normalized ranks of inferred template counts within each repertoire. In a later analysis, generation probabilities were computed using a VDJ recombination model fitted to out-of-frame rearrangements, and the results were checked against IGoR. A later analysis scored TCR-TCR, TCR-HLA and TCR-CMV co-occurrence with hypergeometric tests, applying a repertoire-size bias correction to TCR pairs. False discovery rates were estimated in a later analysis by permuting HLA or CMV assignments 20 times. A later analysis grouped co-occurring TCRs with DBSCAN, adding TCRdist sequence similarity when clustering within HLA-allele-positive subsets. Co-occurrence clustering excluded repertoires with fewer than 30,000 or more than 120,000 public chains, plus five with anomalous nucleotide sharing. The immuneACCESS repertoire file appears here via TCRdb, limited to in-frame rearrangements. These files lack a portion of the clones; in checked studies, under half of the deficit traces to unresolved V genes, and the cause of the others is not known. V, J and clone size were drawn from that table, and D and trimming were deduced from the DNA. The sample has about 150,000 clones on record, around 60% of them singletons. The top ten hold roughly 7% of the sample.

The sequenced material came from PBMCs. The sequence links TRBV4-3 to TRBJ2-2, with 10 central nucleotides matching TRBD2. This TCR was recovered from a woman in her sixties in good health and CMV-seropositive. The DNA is TGCGCCAGCAGCCAAAGGGGACTAGCGACCACCGGGGAGCTGTTTTTT. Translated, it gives CASSQRGLATTGELFF.